Listed below are T cell receptor beta chains from one sample, sequenced in a study of identical twins. TCRdb processed the 5' RACE reads anew with MiXCR; each CDR3 protein has one entry. Here the sample spans approximately 260,000 distinct CDR3 sequences, roughly an eighth being singletons. The sample taken for sequencing was memory (CD45RO+) T cells sorted from blood. These receptors all come from a woman between 18 and 29 years old in good health. CDR3s include the opening cysteine and the closing phenylalanine or tryptophan. Fields, in order: V gene, D gene, clone size, J gene, CDR3 protein, CDR3 DNA. D genes are given only for firm matches. Only part of the rows carry a size: once, few, many, or a class if the clone is expanded.

V gene: TRBV11-1; D gene: TRBD2; clone size: -; J gene: TRBJ2-5; CDR3 protein: CASSLGRLAGLLKETQYF; CDR3 DNA: TGTGCCAGCAGCTTAGGTCGTCTAGCGGGCCTCCTTAAAGAGACCCAGTACTTC
V gene: TRBV3-1; D gene: TRBD2; clone size: -; J gene: TRBJ2-5; CDR3 protein: CASSQEKVAGGQETQYF; CDR3 DNA: TGTGCCAGCAGCCAAGAGAAGGTAGCGGGGGGCCAAGAGACCCAGTACTTC
V gene: TRBV25-1; D gene: -; clone size: -; J gene: TRBJ1-2; CDR3 protein: CASSESGESYGYTF; CDR3 DNA: TGTGCCAGCAGTGAATCGGGAGAGTCCTATGGCTACACCTTC
V gene: TRBV19; D gene: TRBD2; clone size: -; J gene: TRBJ2-7; CDR3 protein: CASSPSGTSGSDEQYF; CDR3 DNA: TGTGCCAGTAGTCCCTCGGGGACTAGCGGGAGCGACGAGCAGTACTTC
V gene: TRBV10-3; D gene: TRBD2; clone size: few; J gene: TRBJ2-5; CDR3 protein: CAIGRTSGGTRQETQYF; CDR3 DNA: TGTGCCATCGGCAGGACTAGCGGGGGGACCAGGCAAGAGACCCAGTACTTC
V gene: TRBV7-3; D gene: -; clone size: once; J gene: TRBJ2-3; CDR3 protein: CASSPFLQGRTDTQYF; CDR3 DNA: TGTGCCAGCAGCCCCTTCCTGCAGGGGCGCACAGATACGCAGTATTTT
V gene: TRBV7-2; D gene: -; clone size: many; J gene: TRBJ2-3; CDR3 protein: CASSFYGALTDTQYF; CDR3 DNA: TGTGCCAGCAGCTTTTACGGGGCTCTCACAGATACGCAGTATTTT
V gene: TRBV29-1; D gene: TRBD2; clone size: -; J gene: TRBJ2-1; CDR3 protein: CSVEGSGEGVDEQFF; CDR3 DNA: TGCAGCGTTGAAGGCTCGGGGGAGGGTGTCGATGAGCAGTTCTTC
V gene: TRBV6-1; D gene: -; clone size: -; J gene: TRBJ1-2; CDR3 protein: CASYQTATGSGYTF; CDR3 DNA: TGTGCCAGCTATCAAACAGCAACAGGGAGTGGCTACACCTTC
V gene: TRBV25-1; D gene: TRBD2; clone size: few; J gene: TRBJ2-7; CDR3 protein: CASSEPSGHYEQYF; CDR3 DNA: TGTGCCAGCAGTGAGCCTAGCGGCCACTACGAGCAGTACTTC
V gene: TRBV29-1; D gene: TRBD1; clone size: many; J gene: TRBJ2-1; CDR3 protein: CSTEGTGAYNEQFF; CDR3 DNA: TGCAGCACAGAGGGGACAGGGGCTTACAATGAGCAGTTCTTC
V gene: TRBV7-3; D gene: -; clone size: many; J gene: TRBJ2-1; CDR3 protein: CASSLGRDYNEQFF; CDR3 DNA: TGTGCCAGCAGCTTAGGCAGGGATTACAATGAGCAGTTCTTC
V gene: TRBV5-1; D gene: -; clone size: -; J gene: TRBJ1-2; CDR3 protein: CASSFSVTDFYGYTF; CDR3 DNA: TGCGCCAGCAGCTTCTCGGTGACAGATTTCTATGGCTACACCTTC
V gene: TRBV5-1; D gene: -; clone size: -; J gene: TRBJ1-1; CDR3 protein: CASSLGAAEAFF; CDR3 DNA: TGCGCCAGCAGCTTGGGGGCCGCTGAAGCTTTCTTT
V gene: TRBV11-2; D gene: -; clone size: few; J gene: TRBJ2-7; CDR3 protein: CASRRSGDEQYF; CDR3 DNA: TGTGCCAGCCGAAGGAGTGGGGATGAGCAGTACTTC
V gene: TRBV20-1; D gene: -; clone size: -; J gene: TRBJ2-3; CDR3 protein: CSAERQAADTQYF; CDR3 DNA: TGCAGTGCTGAGCGACAGGCCGCAGATACGCAGTATTTT
V gene: TRBV6-1; D gene: TRBD2; clone size: -; J gene: TRBJ2-7; CDR3 protein: CASSLTSGSSNEQYF; CDR3 DNA: TGTGCCAGCAGCCTGACTAGCGGGAGTAGTAACGAGCAGTACTTC
V gene: TRBV20-1; D gene: -; clone size: many; J gene: TRBJ2-3; CDR3 protein: CSAGGGATDTQYF; CDR3 DNA: TGCAGTGCTGGGGGCGGGGCGACAGATACGCAGTATTTT
V gene: TRBV7-8; D gene: TRBD1; clone size: -; J gene: TRBJ1-1; CDR3 protein: CASRSQGAQTEAFF; CDR3 DNA: TGTGCCAGCAGGTCCCAGGGGGCGCAAACTGAAGCTTTCTTT
V gene: TRBV2; D gene: TRBD1; clone size: -; J gene: TRBJ2-3; CDR3 protein: CASSDQGADTQYF; CDR3 DNA: TGTGCCAGCAGTGACCAGGGGGCGGATACGCAGTATTTT
V gene: TRBV6-1; D gene: -; clone size: -; J gene: TRBJ1-3; CDR3 protein: CASSMSRKETIYF; CDR3 DNA: TGTGCCAGCAGTATGAGCAGGAAGGAGACCATATATTTT
V gene: TRBV25-1; D gene: TRBD1; clone size: few; J gene: TRBJ2-3; CDR3 protein: CASSGTGMGYTQYF; CDR3 DNA: TGTGCCAGCAGTGGGACAGGGATGGGGTATACGCAGTATTTT
V gene: TRBV2; D gene: -; clone size: -; J gene: TRBJ2-1; CDR3 protein: CASSDSAEQFF; CDR3 DNA: TGTGCCAGCAGTGACTCCGCTGAGCAGTTCTTC
V gene: TRBV20-1; D gene: TRBD2; clone size: many; J gene: TRBJ2-4; CDR3 protein: CSARTSGSSKNIQYF; CDR3 DNA: TGCAGTGCCAGAACTAGCGGGAGCTCCAAAAACATTCAGTACTTC
V gene: TRBV2; D gene: TRBD1; clone size: many; J gene: TRBJ1-2; CDR3 protein: CASSDFLSRGIYGYTF; CDR3 DNA: TGTGCCAGCAGTGATTTTCTTTCCAGGGGGATCTATGGCTACACCTTC
V gene: TRBV6-2/TRBV6-3; D gene: TRBD2; clone size: few; J gene: TRBJ2-2; CDR3 protein: CASSSPGLAGGWPNTGELFF; CDR3 DNA: TGTGCCAGCAGCAGCCCCGGACTAGCGGGAGGATGGCCGAACACCGGGGAGCTGTTTTTT
V gene: TRBV5-1; D gene: -; clone size: many; J gene: TRBJ2-2; CDR3 protein: CASSQTESNTGELFF; CDR3 DNA: TGCGCCAGCAGCCAGACAGAGTCGAACACCGGGGAGCTGTTTTTT
V gene: TRBV20-1; D gene: -; clone size: -; J gene: TRBJ2-3; CDR3 protein: CSARVLVGQYF; CDR3 DNA: TGCAGTGCTAGGGTCCTGGTGGGGCAGTATTTT
V gene: TRBV20-1; D gene: TRBD2; clone size: -; J gene: TRBJ2-3; CDR3 protein: CSAQGLAGLYTQYF; CDR3 DNA: TGCAGTGCCCAGGGACTAGCGGGGCTATATACGCAGTATTTT
V gene: TRBV20-1; D gene: -; clone size: few; J gene: TRBJ2-3; CDR3 protein: CSASREYTSTDTQYF; CDR3 DNA: TGCAGTGCTAGTCGGGAGTACACTAGCACAGATACGCAGTATTTT
V gene: TRBV12-3/TRBV12-4; D gene: TRBD1; clone size: few; J gene: TRBJ1-4; CDR3 protein: CASSRQGVEKLFF; CDR3 DNA: TGTGCCAGCAGCCGACAGGGGGTTGAAAAACTGTTTTTT
V gene: TRBV20-1; D gene: TRBD2; clone size: few; J gene: TRBJ2-3; CDR3 protein: CSARRTSGFSTDTQYF; CDR3 DNA: TGCAGTGCTAGGAGGACTAGCGGTTTTAGCACAGATACGCAGTATTTT
V gene: TRBV5-1; D gene: -; clone size: -; J gene: TRBJ2-1; CDR3 protein: CASTWGREIGSDEQFF; CDR3 DNA: TGCGCCAGCACCTGGGGGCGGGAGATTGGTAGCGATGAGCAGTTCTTC
V gene: TRBV28; D gene: -; clone size: few; J gene: TRBJ2-7; CDR3 protein: CASSLAGGDEQYF; CDR3 DNA: TGTGCCAGCAGTTTAGCCGGGGGTGACGAGCAGTACTTC
V gene: TRBV20-1; D gene: TRBD1; clone size: -; J gene: TRBJ2-1; CDR3 protein: CSARVGGNYNEQFF; CDR3 DNA: TGCAGTGCTAGAGTAGGGGGCAACTACAATGAGCAGTTCTTC
V gene: TRBV20-1; D gene: -; clone size: -; J gene: TRBJ1-5; CDR3 protein: CSASATIEGQPQHF; CDR3 DNA: TGCAGTGCTAGCGCCACAATAGAAGGTCAGCCCCAGCATTTT
V gene: TRBV7-6; D gene: TRBD1; clone size: few; J gene: TRBJ2-5; CDR3 protein: CASSLVGQGVGETQYF; CDR3 DNA: TGTGCCAGCAGCTTAGTGGGACAGGGAGTGGGAGAGACCCAGTACTTC
V gene: TRBV11-2; D gene: TRBD2; clone size: -; J gene: TRBJ2-1; CDR3 protein: CASTISGSPYNEQFF; CDR3 DNA: TGTGCCAGCACAATCAGCGGGAGTCCCTACAATGAGCAGTTCTTC
V gene: TRBV5-1; D gene: -; clone size: few; J gene: TRBJ2-7; CDR3 protein: CASSMPSRSYEQYF; CDR3 DNA: TGCGCCAGCAGCATGCCCAGCCGCTCCTACGAGCAGTACTTC
V gene: TRBV20-1; D gene: -; clone size: -; J gene: TRBJ2-1; CDR3 protein: CSARAPGQPNNEQFF; CDR3 DNA: TGCAGTGCTAGGGCTCCCGGACAGCCGAACAATGAGCAGTTCTTC
V gene: TRBV4-1; D gene: -; clone size: few; J gene: TRBJ2-7; CDR3 protein: CASSQNGANYEQYF; CDR3 DNA: TGCGCCAGCAGCCAGAACGGGGCGAACTACGAGCAGTACTTC
V gene: TRBV29-1; D gene: -; clone size: -; J gene: TRBJ2-5; CDR3 protein: CSVVRAAKETQYF; CDR3 DNA: TGCAGCGTTGTCAGAGCGGCCAAGGAGACCCAGTACTTC
V gene: TRBV12-3/TRBV12-4; D gene: TRBD2; clone size: many; J gene: TRBJ2-3; CDR3 protein: CASRGLSSDTQYF; CDR3 DNA: TGTGCCAGCAGGGGACTATCCTCCGATACGCAGTATTTT
V gene: TRBV7-3; D gene: -; clone size: few; J gene: TRBJ2-2; CDR3 protein: CASSSGLLNTGELFF; CDR3 DNA: TGTGCCAGCAGCTCCGGACTGTTGAACACCGGGGAGCTGTTTTTT
V gene: TRBV6-6; D gene: -; clone size: many; J gene: TRBJ1-5; CDR3 protein: CASTRGSNQPQHF; CDR3 DNA: TGTGCCAGCACCCGCGGTAGCAATCAGCCCCAGCATTTT
V gene: TRBV7-8; D gene: TRBD2; clone size: few; J gene: TRBJ2-1; CDR3 protein: CASSPHMLAESSYNEQFF; CDR3 DNA: TGTGCCAGCAGCCCCCATATGCTAGCGGAGAGCTCCTACAATGAGCAGTTCTTC
V gene: TRBV11-3; D gene: -; clone size: few; J gene: TRBJ2-1; CDR3 protein: CASSLNGSPRGEQFF; CDR3 DNA: TGTGCCAGCAGCTTGAACGGGAGCCCCCGTGGTGAGCAGTTCTTC
V gene: TRBV10-2; D gene: -; clone size: few; J gene: TRBJ2-5; CDR3 protein: CASSERRGETQYF; CDR3 DNA: TGCGCCAGCAGTGAACGGCGGGGAGAGACCCAGTACTTC
V gene: TRBV4-3; D gene: TRBD2; clone size: -; J gene: TRBJ2-2; CDR3 protein: CASSQEVGGRTGELFF; CDR3 DNA: TGCGCCAGCAGCCAAGAGGTCGGGGGGAGAACCGGGGAGCTGTTTTTT
V gene: TRBV6-1; D gene: -; clone size: -; J gene: TRBJ1-2; CDR3 protein: CASGLRFNYGYTF; CDR3 DNA: TGTGCCAGCGGTCTCAGATTTAACTATGGCTACACCTTC
V gene: TRBV27; D gene: TRBD1; clone size: many; J gene: TRBJ1-6; CDR3 protein: CASSSRGLNSPLHF; CDR3 DNA: TGTGCCAGCAGTTCCAGGGGGCTAAATTCACCCCTCCACTTT
V gene: TRBV20-1; D gene: -; clone size: few; J gene: TRBJ2-3; CDR3 protein: CSAGGYSTDTQYF; CDR3 DNA: TGCAGTGCTGGGGGGTACTCCACAGATACGCAGTATTTT
V gene: TRBV11-2; D gene: -; clone size: many; J gene: TRBJ1-5; CDR3 protein: CASSLDPGRNQPQHF; CDR3 DNA: TGTGCCAGCAGCTTAGATCCGGGGAGAAATCAGCCCCAGCATTTT
V gene: TRBV20-1; D gene: -; clone size: few; J gene: TRBJ1-5; CDR3 protein: CSAIRFNQPQHF; CDR3 DNA: TGCAGTGCTATTCGCTTTAATCAGCCCCAGCATTTT
V gene: TRBV24-1; D gene: -; clone size: few; J gene: TRBJ2-1; CDR3 protein: CATSEPGGREQFF; CDR3 DNA: TGTGCCACCAGTGAACCAGGGGGGCGTGAGCAGTTCTTC
V gene: TRBV3-1; D gene: TRBD2; clone size: few; J gene: TRBJ2-2; CDR3 protein: CASSRLLAGTTGELFF; CDR3 DNA: TGTGCCAGCAGCCGCCTCCTAGCGGGAACTACCGGGGAGCTGTTTTTT
V gene: TRBV20-1; D gene: -; clone size: -; J gene: TRBJ1-6; CDR3 protein: CSARGIQGIRSPLHF; CDR3 DNA: TGCAGTGCTAGAGGGATCCAGGGAATTCGGTCACCCCTCCACTTT
V gene: TRBV11-3; D gene: -; clone size: few; J gene: TRBJ2-1; CDR3 protein: CASSKGRSSYNEQFF; CDR3 DNA: TGTGCCAGCAGCAAAGGACGGAGCTCCTACAATGAGCAGTTCTTC